This T cell receptor (beta chain) originates from a study of cytomegalovirus exposure and HLA in healthy donors (dated by TCRdb to about 2017). For the wider study: A later analysis indicated that the 95 to 150 validation repertoires were generated on the platform also employed for the 650 to 850 repertoires of the first cohort. In addition to the first cohort of around 670 subjects, a separate validation cohort of some 120 different subjects was used. The study combined high-throughput TCR immunosequencing, statistical association of individual TCRs with disease status, and machine learning to predict cytomegalovirus infection status. The study was designed to test whether signatures of past pathogen exposure could be identified by cataloging public T cell receptors.

Library preparation used the immunoSEQ multiplex PCR assay. Per the source publication's procedure: To diagnose cytomegalovirus status from the catalog of TCR beta chain sequences, a statistical classification framework was built. TCRdb took over this immuneACCESS table, retaining in-frame rearrangements with V and J assigned. Such tables are incomplete; in checked studies, under half of the missing clones stem from an unresolved V gene, and the remainder is unexplained. The D gene and trimming were derived from the DNA, and the V and J assignments and clone size from that table. In this sample the table shows 100,000 to 120,000 clones, approximately 85% of which occur a single time. About 3% of the sample goes to the ten largest clones. Here is what the overall study found, with its caveats: In the study, about 150 TCR beta chains were listed as associated with cytomegalovirus. Most TCR sequences were seen in very few donors, while some public TCRs were found in many individuals. A later analysis had no HLA typing for the validation cohort, so co-occurrence there was scored across all 120 or so repertoires. According to the authors, the approach could potentially be generalized to other disease states and immunological phenotypes. In vitro tests confirmed that a few of the cytomegalovirus-associated TCR beta chains recognize cytomegalovirus antigens. The classifier was reported to diagnose cytomegalovirus status with high specificity and sensitivity in both the original and validation cohorts. A later analysis found that TCRs clustered in the first cohort also tended to co-occur in the 130 or so validation repertoires, with 94% of cluster scores above 0.

Donors formed part of the validation cohort, which comprised over a hundred subjects and was distinct from the first cohort of under 850 subjects. Comments on this clone: Its cognate antigen has yet to be identified. No per-base quality is available; no much larger clone lies one base away.

The receptor comes from a young woman in good health and CMV-seronegative. Sequenced input: PBMCs.

Read as DNA, the sequence is TGTGCCTGGAGAAAAGGGACTACCCCGAACACCGGGGAGCTGTTTTTT. Translated, this gives CAWRKGTTPNTGELFF. The chain is assembled from TRBV30 and TRBJ2-2; TRBD2 fits 7 bases in the junction. Based on the germline V gene (reference sequence), the CDR1 and CDR2 sequences are GTSNPN and SVGIG. The CDR3 holds 16 amino acids from the cysteine to the phenylalanine. Only the CDR3 portion is preserved as DNA: 48 bases, with reading frame beginning at the first base. The germline V end is reduced by 3 bases and the J end by 0 bases; junction bases left unmatched: 7.